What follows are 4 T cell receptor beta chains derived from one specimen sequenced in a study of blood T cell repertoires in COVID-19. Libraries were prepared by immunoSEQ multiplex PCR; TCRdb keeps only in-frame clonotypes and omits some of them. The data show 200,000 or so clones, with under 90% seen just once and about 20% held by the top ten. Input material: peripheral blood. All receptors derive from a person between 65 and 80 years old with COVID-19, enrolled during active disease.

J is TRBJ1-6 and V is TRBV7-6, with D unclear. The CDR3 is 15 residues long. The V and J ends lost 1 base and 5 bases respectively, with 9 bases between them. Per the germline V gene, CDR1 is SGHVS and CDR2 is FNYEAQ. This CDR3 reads CASSLGAEDNSPLHF. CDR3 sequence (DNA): TGTGCCAGCAGCTTAGGCGCGGAAGATAATTCACCCCTCCACTTT.

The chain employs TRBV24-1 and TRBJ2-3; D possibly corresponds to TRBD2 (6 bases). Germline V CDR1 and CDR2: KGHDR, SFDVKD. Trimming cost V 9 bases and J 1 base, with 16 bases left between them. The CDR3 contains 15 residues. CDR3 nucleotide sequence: TGTGCCACCGTGGGGGGAACGAAGGGCACAGATACGCAGTATTTT. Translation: CATVGGTKGTDTQYF.

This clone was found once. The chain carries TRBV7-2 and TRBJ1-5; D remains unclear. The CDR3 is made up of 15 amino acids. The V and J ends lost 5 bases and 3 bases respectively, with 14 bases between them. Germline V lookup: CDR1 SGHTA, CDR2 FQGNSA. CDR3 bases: TGTGCCAGCAGCCCGAGGGCAGGTATCAATCAGCCCCAGCATTTT. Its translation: CASSPRAGINQPQHF.

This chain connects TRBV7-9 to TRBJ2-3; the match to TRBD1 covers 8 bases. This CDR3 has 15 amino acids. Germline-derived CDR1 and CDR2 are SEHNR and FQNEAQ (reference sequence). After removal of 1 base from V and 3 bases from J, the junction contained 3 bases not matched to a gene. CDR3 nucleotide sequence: TGTGCCAGCAGCTTAGGGGACAGGTTGACAGATACGCAGTATTTT. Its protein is CASSLGDRLTDTQYF.